This TCR beta chain was found in a study of CD4 T cell repertoires in COVID-19. Germline-derived CDR1 and CDR2 are ENHRY and SYGVKD. This CDR3 region has 14 residues. Trimming took 4 bases from V and 4 from J; bases not matched to a gene: 6. The repertoire was sequenced with immunoSEQ multiplex PCR; TCRdb's copy has only in-frame clones and lacks some. The sample has over 75,000 clones; roughly 80% are singletons. This chain connects TRBV10-3 to TRBJ2-7, with TRBD2 matching over 8 bases. Sample: CD4+ T cells from peripheral blood, taken after recovery from COVID-19. The source of this sequence is a human donor who had COVID-19. The CDR3 nucleotides read TGTGCCATCAGTGTGAGCGGGGGCAGTTACGAGCAGTACTTC. Encoded protein: CAISVSGGSYEQYF.